This T cell receptor (beta chain) was retrieved from a study of T cell responses to AZD1222 COVID-19 vaccine. Study-wide context: Second-dose timings of about 4 or about 12 weeks were pooled.

The table lists this clone with a count of one. Its antigen remains unidentified. The V end lost 7 bases, the J end lost 6 bases, and 14 bases lay between the germline ends. This CDR3 has 13 amino acids. CDR1 LNHDA and CDR2 SQIVND come from the germline V gene (reference sequence). Libraries were prepared by immunoSEQ multiplex PCR; TCRdb keeps only in-frame clonotypes and omits some of them. The repertoire holds about 200,000 clones, with approximately 92% as singletons. Whole-study results and caveats: Repertoires in all cases were sampled only once the peak T cell response had passed. Donors were chiefly white British, with a greater number of females, and clonal diversity was perhaps underestimated.

This receptor was obtained from an adult in good health. The chain links TRBV19 to TRBJ2-3, with a tentative D call TRBD1 (6 bases). Sequencing was performed on peripheral blood, taken on day 0 of AZD1222 vaccination. The chain's CDR3 is CASTRDNSDTQYF. As DNA, the CDR3 is TGTGCCAGTACCAGGGACAATTCGGATACGCAGTATTTT.